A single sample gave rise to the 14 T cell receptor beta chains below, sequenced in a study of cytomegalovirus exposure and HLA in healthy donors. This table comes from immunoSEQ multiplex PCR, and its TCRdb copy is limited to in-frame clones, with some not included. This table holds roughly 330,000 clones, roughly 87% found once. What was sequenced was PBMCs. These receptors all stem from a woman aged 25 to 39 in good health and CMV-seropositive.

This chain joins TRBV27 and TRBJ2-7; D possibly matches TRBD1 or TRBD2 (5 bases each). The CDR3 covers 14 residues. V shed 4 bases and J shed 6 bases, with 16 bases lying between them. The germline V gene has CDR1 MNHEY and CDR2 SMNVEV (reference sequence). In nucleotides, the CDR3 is TGTGCCAGCAGTTGGTGGGGGAGCGGTTCCGAGCAGTACTTC. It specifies CASSWWGSGSEQYF.

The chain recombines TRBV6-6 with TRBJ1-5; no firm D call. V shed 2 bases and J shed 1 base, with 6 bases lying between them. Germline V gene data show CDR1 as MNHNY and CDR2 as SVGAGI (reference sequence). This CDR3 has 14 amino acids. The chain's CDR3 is CASSYPASNQPQHF. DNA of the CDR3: TGTGCCAGCAGTTACCCGGCGAGCAATCAGCCCCAGCATTTT.

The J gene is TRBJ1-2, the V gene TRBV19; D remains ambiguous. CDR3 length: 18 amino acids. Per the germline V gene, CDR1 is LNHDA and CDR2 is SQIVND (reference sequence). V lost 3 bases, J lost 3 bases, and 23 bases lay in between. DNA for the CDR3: TGTGCCAGTAGTATCCAGCGTGTTTCAGACGCGACGGACTATGGCTACACCTTC. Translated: CASSIQRVSDATDYGYTF.

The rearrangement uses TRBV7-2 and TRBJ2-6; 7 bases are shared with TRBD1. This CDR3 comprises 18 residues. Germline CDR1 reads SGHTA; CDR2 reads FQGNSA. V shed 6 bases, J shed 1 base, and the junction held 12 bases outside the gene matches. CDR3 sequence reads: CASSRRTGSVSGANVLTF. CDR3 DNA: TGTGCCAGCAGTCGAAGGACAGGTTCCGTGTCTGGGGCCAACGTCCTGACTTTC.

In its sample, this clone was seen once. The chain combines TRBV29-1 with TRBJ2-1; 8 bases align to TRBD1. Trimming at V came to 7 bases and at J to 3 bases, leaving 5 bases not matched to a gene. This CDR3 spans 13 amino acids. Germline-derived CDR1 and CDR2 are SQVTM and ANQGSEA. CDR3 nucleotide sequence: TGCAGCGGCCGGGACAGGCACTACAATGAGCAGTTCTTC. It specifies CSGRDRHYNEQFF.

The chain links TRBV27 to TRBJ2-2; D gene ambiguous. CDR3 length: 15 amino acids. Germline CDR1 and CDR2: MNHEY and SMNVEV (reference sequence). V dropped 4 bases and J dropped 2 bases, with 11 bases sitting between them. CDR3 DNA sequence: TGTGCCAGCAGTTCCCCGGGCGGAAACACCGGGGAGCTGTTTTTT. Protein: CASSSPGGNTGELFF.

The CDR3 region is CASSQLLAATTDTQYF. DNA for the CDR3: TGCGCCAGCAGCCAACTGTTGGCAGCTACCACAGATACGCAGTATTTT. J is TRBJ2-3 and V is TRBV4-3; D not resolved. The CDR3 length is 16 residues. CDR1 and CDR2 (germline): LGHNA, YSLEER. V was pared by 2 bases and J by 2 bases, with 14 bases between.

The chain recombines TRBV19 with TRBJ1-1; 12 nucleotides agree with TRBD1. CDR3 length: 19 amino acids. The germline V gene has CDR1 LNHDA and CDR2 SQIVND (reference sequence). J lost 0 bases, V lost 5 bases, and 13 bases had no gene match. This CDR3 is CASSLNSGTGGRLNTEAFF. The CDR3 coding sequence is TGTGCCAGTAGTCTCAACTCCGGGACAGGGGGCAGATTGAACACTGAAGCTTTCTTT.

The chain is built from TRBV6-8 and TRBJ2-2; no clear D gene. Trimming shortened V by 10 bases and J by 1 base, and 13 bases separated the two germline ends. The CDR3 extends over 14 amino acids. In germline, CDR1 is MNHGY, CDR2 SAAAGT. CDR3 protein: CATRTVGNTGELFF. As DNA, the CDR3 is TGTGCCACCCGGACGGTTGGGAACACCGGGGAGCTGTTTTTT.

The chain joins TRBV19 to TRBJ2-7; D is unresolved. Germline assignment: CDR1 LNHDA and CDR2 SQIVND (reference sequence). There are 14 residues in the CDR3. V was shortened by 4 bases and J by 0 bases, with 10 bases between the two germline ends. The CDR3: CASSTDPHSYEQYF. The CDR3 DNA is TGTGCCAGTAGTACCGACCCACACTCCTACGAGCAGTACTTC.

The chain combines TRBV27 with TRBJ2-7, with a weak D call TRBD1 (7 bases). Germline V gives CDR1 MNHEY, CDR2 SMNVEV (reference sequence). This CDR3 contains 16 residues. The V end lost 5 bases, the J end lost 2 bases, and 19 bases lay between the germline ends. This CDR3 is CASSVTRDSTPYEQYF. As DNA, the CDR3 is TGTGCCAGCAGTGTGACTAGGGACAGTACCCCCTACGAGCAGTACTTC.

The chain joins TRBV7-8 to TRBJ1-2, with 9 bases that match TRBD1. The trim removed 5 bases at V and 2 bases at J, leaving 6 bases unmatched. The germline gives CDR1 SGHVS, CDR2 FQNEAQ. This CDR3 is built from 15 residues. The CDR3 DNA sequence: TGTGCCAGCAGCGACCCGGGACAGGGAAACTATGGCTACACCTTC. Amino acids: CASSDPGQGNYGYTF.

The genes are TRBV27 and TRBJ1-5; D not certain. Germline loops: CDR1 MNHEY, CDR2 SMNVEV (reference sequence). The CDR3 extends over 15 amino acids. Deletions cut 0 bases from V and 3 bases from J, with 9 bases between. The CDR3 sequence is CASSLSWEVNQPQHF. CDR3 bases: TGTGCCAGCAGTTTATCTTGGGAGGTCAATCAGCCCCAGCATTTT.

This CDR3 is CASSLARGLLDGYTF. CDR3 nucleotide sequence: TGTGCCAGTAGCCTAGCGCGCGGGCTGCTGGATGGCTACACCTTC. This chain links TRBV19 with TRBJ1-2; no reliable D call. The germline CDR1 and CDR2 sequences are LNHDA and SQIVND (reference sequence). This CDR3 spans 15 amino acids. Between the trimmed V and J ends, which lost 6 bases and 6 bases, there was a span of 20 bases.